This TCR beta chain was identified during a study of CXCR3-negative and CXCR3-positive naive CD8 T cells. The TRB libraries of cDNA were built by UMI-labeled 5' RACE. TCRdb reworked the 5' RACE reads into one entry per CDR3 protein, no DNA. Its table records around 63,000 distinct CDR3 sequences. Broader study findings: Researchers report that CXCR3-positive naive cells carry more hydrophobic TRB CDR3s than CXCR3-negative naive cells.

The CDR3 runs to 15 residues. Germline loops: CDR1 SGHNT, CDR2 YENEEA. A remark on this clonotype: Its matching antigen is unknown.

Each CD8+ T cell subset was sorted in triplicate, under 350,000 cells each. Naive CD8+ T cells showed a CD45RO-CCR7+CD27+CD95- phenotype. The receptor was derived from a human donor in good health. Some clones in this sample may be carry-over from other donors' samples. The V call is TRBV11-3, the J call TRBJ2-1; TCRdb's D call, TRBD1, is unchecked because there is no DNA. What was sequenced was naive CXCR3+ CD8+ T cells from blood. Subset here: CD45RO-CCR7+CD27+CD95- naive CD8+ T cells expressing CXCR3 (TNR3+). CDR3 sequence reads: CASSLISAPGDEQFF.